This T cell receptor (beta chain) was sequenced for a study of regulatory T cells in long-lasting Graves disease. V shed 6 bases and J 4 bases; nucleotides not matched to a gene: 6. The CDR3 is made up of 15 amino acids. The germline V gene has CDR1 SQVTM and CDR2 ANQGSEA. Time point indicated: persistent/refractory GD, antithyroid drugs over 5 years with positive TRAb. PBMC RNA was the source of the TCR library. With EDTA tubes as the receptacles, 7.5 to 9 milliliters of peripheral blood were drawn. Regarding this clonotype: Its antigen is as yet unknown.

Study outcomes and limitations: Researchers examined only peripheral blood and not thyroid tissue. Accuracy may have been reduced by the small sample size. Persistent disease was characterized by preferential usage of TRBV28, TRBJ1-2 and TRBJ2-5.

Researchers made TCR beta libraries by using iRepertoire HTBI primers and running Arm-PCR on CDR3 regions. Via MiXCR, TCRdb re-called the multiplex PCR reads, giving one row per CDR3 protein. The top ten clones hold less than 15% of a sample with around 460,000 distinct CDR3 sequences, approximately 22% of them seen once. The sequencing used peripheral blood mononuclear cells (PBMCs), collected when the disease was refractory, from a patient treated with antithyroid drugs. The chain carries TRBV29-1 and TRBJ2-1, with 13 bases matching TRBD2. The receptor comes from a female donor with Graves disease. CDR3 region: CSVTLAGGPYNEQFF. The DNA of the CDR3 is TGCAGCGTGACACTAGCGGGAGGGCCTTACAATGAGCAGTTCTTC.